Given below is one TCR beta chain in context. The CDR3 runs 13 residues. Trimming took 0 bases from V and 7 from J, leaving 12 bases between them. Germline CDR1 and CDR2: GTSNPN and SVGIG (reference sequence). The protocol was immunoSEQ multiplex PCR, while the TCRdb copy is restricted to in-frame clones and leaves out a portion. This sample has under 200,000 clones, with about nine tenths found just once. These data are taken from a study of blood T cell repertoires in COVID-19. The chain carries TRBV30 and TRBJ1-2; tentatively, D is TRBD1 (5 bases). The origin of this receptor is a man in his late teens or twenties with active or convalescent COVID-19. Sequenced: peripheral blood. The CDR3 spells CAWSVAQGGGYTF. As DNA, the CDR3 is TGTGCCTGGAGTGTAGCGCAGGGTGGTGGCTACACCTTC.